This T cell receptor (beta chain) is from a study of cytomegalovirus exposure and HLA in healthy donors. Trimming removed 3 bases from V and 5 bases from J, with 16 bases in between. Germline V gives CDR1 GTSNPN, CDR2 SVGIG (reference sequence). CDR3 length equals 14 residues. In the PCR, 60 Vbeta and 13 Jbeta primers were used. Assay: immunoSEQ multiplex PCR; the TCRdb copy retains only in-frame clones and omits some. The sample contains 100,000 to 150,000 clones, around 72% of which appear only once. General observations from the study: In the analysis, some V segments, TRBV6-2 and TRBV6-3 included, were excluded as indistinguishable. An analysis that was carried out later associated 16,951 TCR beta sequences with HLA alleles at 0.05 false discovery rate. In vitro data verified a few CMV-associated chains as specific for CMV antigens. The authors later linked a missense DCLRE1C variant to TCR beta V- and J-gene trimming.

Regarding this clone: What it binds is not known.

The chain carries TRBV30 and TRBJ1-1, with unresolved D. The TCR sequence derives from a woman between 35 and 50 years old in good health and CMV-seronegative. Material for sequencing was PBMCs. The CDR3 spells CAWRGSPAGTEAFF. The CDR3 DNA follows: TGTGCCTGGAGGGGAAGCCCCGCGGGGACTGAAGCTTTCTTT.